These 10 T cell receptor beta chains came from one sample sequenced in a study of monozygotic twins with inflammatory bowel disease. TCRdb reprocessed the 5' RACE reads and stores each CDR3 protein as one record, lacking DNA. The sample totals roughly 200,000 distinct CDR3 sequences; its top ten clones hold approximately 1.6%. Sample: blood. These receptors were obtained from a human donor with ulcerative colitis or Crohn's disease, or a healthy co-twin of an affected twin (not recorded which).

V gene TRBV20-1 combines with J gene TRBJ2-7; with no DNA, the TCRdb D assignment of TRBD2 cannot be verified. The germline V gene has CDR1 DFQATT and CDR2 SNEGSKA (reference sequence). This CDR3 has 13 residues. CDR3 amino acids: CSAVRLPSYEQYF.

The gene calls are TRBV9 and TRBJ2-1; absent DNA, TCRdb's TRBD1 call cannot be checked. There are 14 residues in the CDR3. Germline assignment: CDR1 SGDLS and CDR2 YYNGEE. The CDR3 region is CASSAGGSYNEQFF. Full variable domain (missing parts from reference TRBV9 and TRBJ2-1): DSGVTQTPKHLITATGQRVTLRCSPRSGDLSVYWYQQSLDQGLQFLIQYYNGEERAKGNILERFSAQQFPDLHSELNLSSLELGDSALYFCASSAGGSYNEQFFGPGTRLTVL.

The genes are TRBV11-2 and TRBJ2-3; the TCRdb call, TRBD1, lacks DNA for checking. This CDR3 is built from 16 residues. Germline CDR1 reads SGHAT; CDR2 reads FQNNGV. CDR3 region: CASSLGGGPSTDTQYF.

V usage is TRBV10-3 and J usage is TRBJ1-5; lacking DNA, the TRBD1 call made by TCRdb goes unchecked. The length of the CDR3 is 13 residues. CDR1 and CDR2 from the germline V gene are ENHRY and SYGVKD. Here the CDR3 reads CAISALQGQPQHF.

V usage is TRBV2 and J usage is TRBJ1-2. Germline V gives CDR1 SNHLY, CDR2 FYNNEI. CDR3 length equals 15 residues. This CDR3 is CASSEYRDWYYGYTF. Together with reference TRBV2 and TRBJ1-2, the CDR3 gives the full variable domain: EPEVTQTPSHQVTQMGQEVILRCVPISNHLYFYWYRQILGQKVEFLVSFYNNEISEKSEIFDDQFSVERPDGSNFTLKIRSTKLEDSAMYFCASSEYRDWYYGYTFGSGTRLTVV.

The chain carries TRBV27 and TRBJ1-1; TCRdb lists TRBD1, though no DNA is available to test this call. Per the germline V gene, CDR1 is MNHEY and CDR2 is SMNVEV (reference sequence). CDR3 length equals 16 residues. The CDR3 is CASSLVTMGGNTEAFF.

The rearrangement uses TRBV5-1 and TRBJ2-1. The CDR3 has 11 amino acids. Per germline, CDR1 SGHRS and CDR2 YFSETQ. Here the CDR3 reads CASSTSNEQFF.

This sequence joins TRBV7-6 and TRBJ1-6. The germline V gene has CDR1 SGHVS and CDR2 FNYEAQ. The CDR3 consists of 14 residues. The CDR3 reads CASSLIGVGSPLHF. Together with reference TRBV7-6 and TRBJ1-6, the CDR3 gives the full variable domain: GAGVSQSPRYKVTKRGQDVALRCDPISGHVSLYWYRQALGQGPEFLTYFNYEAQQDKSGLPNDRFSAERPEGSISTLTIQRTEQRDSAMYRCASSLIGVGSPLHFGNGTRLTVT.

The V and J genes are TRBV6-1 and TRBJ1-2; checking the TCRdb D call of TRBD1 is not possible without DNA. Germline loops: CDR1 MNHNS, CDR2 SASEGT. This CDR3 contains 13 residues. CDR3 amino acids: CASRGRNLYGYTF.

The chain employs TRBV12-3 or TRBV12-4 and TRBJ1-2. The CDR3 totals 14 residues. CDR3 sequence reads: CASSLAVRVYGYTF.